The 17 T cell receptor beta chains presented below share a single source sample, sequenced in a study of cytomegalovirus exposure and HLA in healthy donors. The data were produced by immunoSEQ multiplex PCR, yet TCRdb's version contains in-frame clones alone and is incomplete. The sample carries around 200,000 clones, 80% to 90% recorded once. Sequences were obtained from PBMCs. These receptors came from a woman aged 25-40 years in good health and CMV-seronegative.

The chain is built from TRBV29-1 and TRBJ2-2, with 13 bases fitting TRBD2. J was trimmed by 7 bases and V by 3 bases; bases with no gene match: 11. Germline loops: CDR1 SQVTM, CDR2 ANQGSEA. CDR3 size: 17 residues. The CDR3 region is CSVERAGTSGIYGELFF. The CDR3 DNA reads as TGCAGCGTTGAGAGGGCCGGGACTAGCGGGATCTACGGGGAGCTGTTTTTT.

V and J are TRBV2 and TRBJ2-7, with D tentatively TRBD1 (5 bases). The CDR3 runs to 14 residues. CDR1 SNHLY and CDR2 FYNNEI come from the germline V gene. Between the trimmed V and J ends, which lost 2 bases and 4 bases, there was a span of 12 bases. The CDR3 DNA is TGTGCCAGCAGTGAACAAGGGGCTCGGTACGAGCAGTACTTC. Translation gives CASSEQGARYEQYF.

This chain uses TRBV28 with TRBJ1-2, with 7 bases aligning to TRBD1. The CDR3 totals 15 residues. With 4 bases clipped from V and 5 bases from J, the junction kept 10 bases outside the gene matches. The germline gives CDR1 MDHEN, CDR2 SYDVKM. The CDR3 spells CASSSRRQGGYGYTF. The CDR3 DNA is TGTGCCAGCAGTTCCCGAAGACAGGGCGGGTATGGCTACACCTTC.

This rearrangement joins TRBV5-1 to TRBJ2-3, with TRBD2 identical over 8 bases. The CDR3 covers 16 residues. Trimming removed 0 bases from V and 7 bases from J; junction bases left unmatched: 10. Germline CDR1 and CDR2: SGHRS and YFSETQ. CDR3 sequence (DNA): TGCGCCAGCAGCTTGGCCCCTTTCAGCGGGAGTAATACGCAGTATTTT. It translates to CASSLAPFSGSNTQYF. The full variable domain, completed using reference TRBV5-1 and TRBJ2-3, is KAGVTQTPRYLIKTRGQQVTLSCSPISGHRSVSWYQQTPGQGLQFLFEYFSETQRNKGNFPGRFSGRQFSNSRSEMNVSTLELGDSALYLCASSLAPFSGSNTQYFGPGTRLTVL.

V is TRBV4-1 and J is TRBJ2-2; possible D gene TRBD2, 6 bases. Germline V gives CDR1 MGHRA, CDR2 YSYEKL. The CDR3 has 15 amino acids. V gave up 3 bases and J gave up 3 bases, with 11 bases separating them. CDR3 nucleotide sequence: TGCGCCAGCAGCCATGGTCTAGCGTACACCGGGGAGCTGTTTTTT. Protein: CASSHGLAYTGELFF.

The V gene is TRBV27, the J gene TRBJ2-5; TRBD1 matches 7 bases. Germline V CDR1 and CDR2: MNHEY, SMNVEV (reference sequence). The CDR3 covers 14 residues. The ends lost 5 bases at V and 1 base at J; junction bases unmatched: 4. This CDR3 is CASSHRDSQETQYF. The CDR3, as DNA: TGTGCCAGCAGTCACCGGGACAGCCAAGAGACCCAGTACTTC.

The chain uses TRBV25-1 and TRBJ2-2; 9 nucleotides match TRBD1. Germline V gene sequence: CDR1 MGHDK, CDR2 SYGVNS. Unmatched junction bases numbered 4, after V lost 2 bases and J lost 0 bases. The CDR3 runs to 17 residues. CDR3 amino acids: CASSENRGQTNTGELFF. The CDR3 DNA is TGTGCCAGCAGTGAAAACAGGGGGCAAACGAACACCGGGGAGCTGTTTTTT.

V and J are TRBV5-1 and TRBJ2-2; D is possibly TRBD2 (5 bases). The V gene lost 1 base and the J gene lost 4 bases, with 8 bases spanning the gap. This CDR3 is built from 14 residues. Germline V gene lookup returns CDR1 SGHRS and CDR2 YFSETQ. CDR3 DNA: TGCGCCAGCAGCTTGCAAGGAGGCACCGGGGAGCTGTTTTTT. This sequence encodes CASSLQGGTGELFF.

The gene calls are TRBV19 and TRBJ1-2, with 10 bases identical to TRBD1. Germline V CDR1 and CDR2: LNHDA, SQIVND (reference sequence). J was trimmed by 4 bases and V by 6 bases; bases with no gene match: 5. There are 14 residues in the CDR3. In DNA, the CDR3 is TGTGCCAGTAGAACGACAGGGGGCAGCTATGGCTACACCTTC. Amino acid sequence: CASRTTGGSYGYTF.

The V and J genes are TRBV9 and TRBJ2-5; 7 bases agree with TRBD1. The CDR3 contains 14 residues. Germline CDR1 is SGDLS and CDR2 is YYNGEE. J was trimmed by 4 bases and V by 3 bases; bases with no gene match: 6. The CDR3 loop is CASSATGAGETQYF. CDR3 in DNA: TGTGCCAGCAGCGCCACAGGGGCTGGAGAGACCCAGTACTTC.

The chain joins TRBV30 to TRBJ2-7, with 9 bases matching TRBD1. This CDR3 region has 16 residues. With V trimmed by 2 bases and J by 4 bases, 12 bases remained unmatched. CDR1 is GTSNPN and CDR2 is SVGIG in the germline V gene (reference sequence). The DNA of the CDR3 is TGTGCCTGGAGTTACACAGGGGGCGCCTTTGGATACGAGCAGTACTTC. It encodes CAWSYTGGAFGYEQYF.

The chain combines TRBV6-6 with TRBJ1-1; the D gene is possibly TRBD1 (6 bases). This CDR3 is built from 14 residues. CDR1 and CDR2 (germline): MNHNY, SVGAGI (reference sequence). V was clipped by 7 bases and J by 8 bases, with 20 bases between them. The CDR3 sequence is CASKVDRTLPEAFF. The CDR3, as DNA: TGTGCCAGCAAGGTAGACAGGACGCTACCCGAAGCTTTCTTT.

This sequence joins TRBV7-8 and TRBJ1-5, with D possibly TRBD1 on 5 matching bases. Germline CDR1 is SGHVS and CDR2 is FQNEAQ. V lost 0 bases to trimming and J lost 0 bases, with 9 bases between them. This CDR3 has 16 residues. The CDR3 region is CASSLATVFSNQPQHF. In DNA form, the CDR3 reads TGTGCCAGCAGCTTAGCGACAGTATTTAGCAATCAGCCCCAGCATTTT.

This chain connects TRBV11-2 to TRBJ1-1; D is possibly TRBD1 (6 bases). The CDR3 runs 15 residues. Germline CDR1 and CDR2: SGHAT and FQNNGV. V was clipped by 4 bases and J by 2 bases, with 14 bases between them. CDR3 bases: TGTGCCAGCAGCTACGCATTTGGGACAAACACTGAAGCTTTCTTT. Protein sequence: CASSYAFGTNTEAFF.

The chain has TRBV6-6 and TRBJ2-1; 10 nucleotides align to TRBD2. CDR1 and CDR2 (germline): MNHNY, SVGAGI (reference sequence). This CDR3 spans 15 amino acids. With V trimmed by 4 bases and J by 4 bases, 4 bases remained unmatched. The CDR3 reads CASSFQREGYNEQFF. CDR3 in DNA: TGTGCCAGCAGTTTTCAGCGGGAGGGGTACAATGAGCAGTTCTTC.

The chain joins TRBV6-1 to TRBJ2-5; tentative D call: TRBD2 (6 bases). This CDR3 region has 12 residues. Per the germline V gene, CDR1 is MNHNS and CDR2 is SASEGT. V lost 5 bases to trimming and J lost 5 bases, with 9 bases between them. Written as DNA, the CDR3 is TGTGCCAGCAGTTCAGGAGGGGAGACCCAGTACTTC. It yields the protein CASSSGGETQYF.

The table lists this clone with a count of one. The V call is TRBV28, the J call TRBJ2-3; 9 bases align to TRBD2. Germline V lookup: CDR1 MDHEN, CDR2 SYDVKM. The CDR3 loop spans 17 amino acids. Trimming at V came to 3 bases and at J to 2 bases, leaving 9 bases not matched to a gene. The DNA for the CDR3 is TGTGCCAGCAGTTTCCTCGGGACTAGCCGTTTCACAGATACGCAGTATTTT. Protein: CASSFLGTSRFTDTQYF.